This T cell receptor (beta chain) emerged from a study of CD8+CD57+ T cells in acquired aplastic anemia. According to the study, genomic DNA was the template for TCR beta VDJ and CDR3 profiling. Using its own MiXCR run on the reads, TCRdb lists one record per CDR3 protein. The sample lists about 150,000 distinct CDR3 sequences, about 50% occurring once. This CDR3 spans 13 amino acids. Trimming pared 2 bases from V and 2 bases from J, leaving 10 bases between. In germline, CDR1 is DFQATT, CDR2 SNEGSKA (reference sequence). Of note for this clonotype: The antigen is undetermined.

Patients chosen for sequencing had CD8+CD57+ cells that had expanded, as shown by flow cytometry. Severe acquired aplastic anemia was diagnosed in all patients. Findings and caveats of the study: No significant patient-versus-control difference appeared in CD8+ Simpson's diversity.

Sequences were obtained from sorted CD4+, CD8+, or CD8+CD57+ T cells (not recorded which) from PBMCs. This chain uses TRBV20-1 with TRBJ2-7; D is unresolved. The source of this sequence is a human donor with aplastic anemia. This CDR3 is CSARRDVAYEQYF. CDR3 DNA: TGCAGTGCTAGAAGGGATGTGGCCTACGAGCAGTACTTC.